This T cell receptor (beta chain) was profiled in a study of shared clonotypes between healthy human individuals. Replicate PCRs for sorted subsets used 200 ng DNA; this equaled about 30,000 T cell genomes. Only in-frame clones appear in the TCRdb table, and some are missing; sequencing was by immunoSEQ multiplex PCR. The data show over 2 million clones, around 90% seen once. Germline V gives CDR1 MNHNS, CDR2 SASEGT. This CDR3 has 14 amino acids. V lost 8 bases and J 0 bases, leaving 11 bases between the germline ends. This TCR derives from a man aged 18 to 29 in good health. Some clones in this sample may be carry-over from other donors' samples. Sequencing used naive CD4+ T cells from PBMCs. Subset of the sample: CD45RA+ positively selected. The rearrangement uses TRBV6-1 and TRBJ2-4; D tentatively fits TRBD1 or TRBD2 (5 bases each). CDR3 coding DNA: TGTGCCAGCGGGGACCCTTTAGCCAAAAACATTCAGTACTTC. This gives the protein CASGDPLAKNIQYF.